This T cell receptor (beta chain) derives from a study of CD8 T cells in Susac syndrome. The authors reverse transcribed roughly 0.5 to 1 ug RNA with random hexamers. An immunoSEQ multiplex PCR amplified TCR beta CDR3 over 54 Vbeta and 13 Jbeta. MiXCR, run by TCRdb on the immunoSEQ multiplex PCR reads, gives a single entry per CDR3 protein. This sample carries around 100,000 distinct CDR3 sequences, 95% of them seen once, and the ten largest clones take 0.3%. Germline V lookup: CDR1 MNHEY, CDR2 SVGAGI. V trimming: 2 bases; J trimming: 2 bases; junction bases outside the gene matches: 9. This CDR3 spans 18 amino acids.

This chain connects TRBV6-5 to TRBJ2-5; TRBD2 aligns across 12 bases. Sequencing input: CD8+ T cells from PBMCs. The receptor comes from a human donor with Susac syndrome. CDR3 DNA sequence: TGTGCCAGCAGTTACGTGGCTAGCGGGAGGGCCCGGCAAGAGACCCAGTACTTC. This sequence encodes CASSYVASGRARQETQYF.